This T cell receptor (beta chain) was captured by sequencing in a study of response to subunit inactivated influenza vaccine. Whole-study findings and limits: The study's authors posited that every seasonal influenza vaccination enlists few new T cells.

TCRdb processed the RT-PCR reads anew with MiXCR; each CDR3 protein has one entry. The table shows 700,000 to 900,000 distinct CDR3 sequences, with about 20% occurring only once. A word on this clonotype: What it recognizes is unknown.

The clonotype was recovered from a man in his fifties or sixties who received an inactivated influenza vaccine. Here the sequenced sample was PBMCs from blood, taken 5 to 6 days after vaccination.

CDR3 DNA sequence: TGTGCCACCAGCAGAGATACCCTAGGCACAGGCCAAGAGACCCAGTACTTC. Encoded protein: CATSRDTLGTGQETQYF. V and J are TRBV15 and TRBJ2-5, with a weak D call TRBD1 (5 bases). With 0 bases removed from V and 1 base from J, the gap between germline ends came to 15 bases. CDR3 size: 17 residues. Germline CDR1 and CDR2: LNHNV and YYDKDF (reference sequence). The variable domain in full, completed from reference TRBV15 and TRBJ2-5, reads DAMVIQNPRYQVTQFGKPVTLSCSQTLNHNVMYWYQQKSSQAPKLLFHYYDKDFNNEADTPDNFQSRRPNTSFCFLDIRSPGLGDTAMYLCATSRDTLGTGQETQYFGPGTRLLVL.